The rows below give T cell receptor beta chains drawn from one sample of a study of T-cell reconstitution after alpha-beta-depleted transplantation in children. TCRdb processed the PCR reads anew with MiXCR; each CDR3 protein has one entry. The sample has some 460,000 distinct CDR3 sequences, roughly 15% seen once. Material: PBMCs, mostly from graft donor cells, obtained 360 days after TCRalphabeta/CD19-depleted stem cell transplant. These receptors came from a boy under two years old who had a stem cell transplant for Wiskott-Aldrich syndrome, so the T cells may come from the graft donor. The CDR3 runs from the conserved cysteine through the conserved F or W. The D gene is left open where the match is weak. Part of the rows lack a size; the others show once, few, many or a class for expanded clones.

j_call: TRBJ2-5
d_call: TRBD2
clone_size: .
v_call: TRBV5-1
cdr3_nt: TGCGCCAGCAGCTTGGTACTAGCGGCTGCTCAAGAGACCCAGTACTTC
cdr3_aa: CASSLVLAAAQETQYF

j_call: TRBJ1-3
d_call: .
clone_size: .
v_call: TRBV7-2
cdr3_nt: TGTGCCAGCAGCTTAGAGGGGGGAAACACCATATATTTT
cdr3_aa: CASSLEGGNTIYF

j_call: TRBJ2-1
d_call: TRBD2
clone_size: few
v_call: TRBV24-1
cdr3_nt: TGTGCCACCAGTGATCCCCTAGCGGGAGTGATGAATGAGCAGTTCTTC
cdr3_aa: CATSDPLAGVMNEQFF

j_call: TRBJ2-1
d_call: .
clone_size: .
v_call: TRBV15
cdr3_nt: TGTGCCACCAGCAGAGCGAAGGAACAGTTCTTC
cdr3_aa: CATSRAKEQFF

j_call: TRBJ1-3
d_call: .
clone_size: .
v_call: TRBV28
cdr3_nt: TGTGCCAGCAGTTTAACAGGGAAGGGGAGAAACACCATATATTTT
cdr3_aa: CASSLTGKGRNTIYF

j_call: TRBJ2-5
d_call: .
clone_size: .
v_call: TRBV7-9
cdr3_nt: TGTGCCAGCAGCTCCGACCCGGCTCAAGAGACCCAGTACTTC
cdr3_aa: CASSSDPAQETQYF

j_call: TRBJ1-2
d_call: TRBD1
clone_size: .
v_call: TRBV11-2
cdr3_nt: TGTGCCAGCAGCTTGACAGGGGGAAACTATGGCTACACCTTC
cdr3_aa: CASSLTGGNYGYTF

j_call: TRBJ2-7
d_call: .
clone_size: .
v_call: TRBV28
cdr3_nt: TGTGCCAGCAGTTTAATTCGAACGGAGCAGTACTTC
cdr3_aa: CASSLIRTEQYF

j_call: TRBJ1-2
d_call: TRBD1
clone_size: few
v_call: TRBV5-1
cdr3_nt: TGCGCCAGCAGCTTGGTCAGGACAGGCGAAAGCTACACCTTC
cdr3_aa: CASSLVRTGESYTF

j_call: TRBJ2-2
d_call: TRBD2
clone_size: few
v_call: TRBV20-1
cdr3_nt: TGCAGTGCTAGACTAGCGGGAGTGGTAACCGGGGAGCTGTTTTTT
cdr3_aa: CSARLAGVVTGELFF

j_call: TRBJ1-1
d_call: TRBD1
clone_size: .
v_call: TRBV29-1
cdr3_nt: TGCAGCGCCTCCACAGGGGGAGTCACTGAAGCTTTCTTT
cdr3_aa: CSASTGGVTEAFF

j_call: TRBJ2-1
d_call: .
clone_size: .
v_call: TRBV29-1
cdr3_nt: TGCAGCGTTGAGTCCATGGGGACTCACAACAATGAGCAGTTCTTC
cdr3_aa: CSVESMGTHNNEQFF

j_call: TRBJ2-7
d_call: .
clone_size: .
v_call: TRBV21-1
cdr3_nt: TGTGCCACCCCTAGGCAGGGCTACGAGCAGTACTTC
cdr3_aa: CATPRQGYEQYF

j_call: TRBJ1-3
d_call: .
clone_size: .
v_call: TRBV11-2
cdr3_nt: TGTGCCAGCAGCTCCTTACCCCAGGGAGCTCTGGAGAGGAACACCATATATTTT
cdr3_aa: CASSSLPQGALERNTIYF

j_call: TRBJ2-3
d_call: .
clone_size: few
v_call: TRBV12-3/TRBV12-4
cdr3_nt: TGTGCCAGCAGCGCTCCGGGGAAAGGGTCCACAGATACGCAGTATTTT
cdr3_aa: CASSAPGKGSTDTQYF

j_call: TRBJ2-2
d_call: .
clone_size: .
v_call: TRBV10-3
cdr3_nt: TGTGCCATCAGGTTTGCTAACACCGGGGAGCTGTTTTTT
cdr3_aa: CAIRFANTGELFF

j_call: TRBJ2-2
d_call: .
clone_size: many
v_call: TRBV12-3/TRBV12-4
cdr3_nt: TGTGCCAGCAGTCTCCGTATGGTATCCGGGGAGCTGTTTTTT
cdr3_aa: CASSLRMVSGELFF

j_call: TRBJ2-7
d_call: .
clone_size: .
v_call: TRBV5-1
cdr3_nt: TGCGCCAGCAGCTTGACCTGGGTATACGAGCAGTACTTC
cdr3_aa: CASSLTWVYEQYF

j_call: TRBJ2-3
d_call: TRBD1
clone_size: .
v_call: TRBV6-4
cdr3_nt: TGTGCCAGCAGACGGGACAGGGTCACAGATACGCAGTATTTT
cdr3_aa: CASRRDRVTDTQYF

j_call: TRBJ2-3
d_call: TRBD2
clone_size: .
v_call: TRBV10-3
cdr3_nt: TGTGCCACTACTCGGACTAGCGGGGGCACAGATACGCAGTATTTT
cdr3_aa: CATTRTSGGTDTQYF

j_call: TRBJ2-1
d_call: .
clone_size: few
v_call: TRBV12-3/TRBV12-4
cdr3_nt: TGTGCCAGCAGTTTGTTCGTGTCGGACTCCTACAATGAGCAGTTCTTC
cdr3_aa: CASSLFVSDSYNEQFF

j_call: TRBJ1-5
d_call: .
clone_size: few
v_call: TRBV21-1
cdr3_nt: TGTGCCAGCAGCAAATACGAGGGGGAAAAGGAGCCCCAGCATTTT
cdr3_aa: CASSKYEGEKEPQHF

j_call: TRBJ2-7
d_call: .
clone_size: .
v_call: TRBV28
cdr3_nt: TGTGCCAGCAGTTTACCAGGGCGCTCCTACGAGCAGTACTTC
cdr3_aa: CASSLPGRSYEQYF

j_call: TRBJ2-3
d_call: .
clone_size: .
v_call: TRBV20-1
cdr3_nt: TGCAGTGCTAGGGTTGGGGGCGAGGGCACAGATACGCAGTATTTT
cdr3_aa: CSARVGGEGTDTQYF

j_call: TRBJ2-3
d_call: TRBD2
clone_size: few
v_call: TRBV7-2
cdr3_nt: TGTGCCAGCAGCTTTGGCGGGAGTGGAGATACGCAGTATTTT
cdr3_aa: CASSFGGSGDTQYF

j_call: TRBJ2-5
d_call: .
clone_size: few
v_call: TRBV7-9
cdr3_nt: TGTGCCAGCACCCCCGCCCGGACCCAGTACTTC
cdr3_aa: CASTPARTQYF

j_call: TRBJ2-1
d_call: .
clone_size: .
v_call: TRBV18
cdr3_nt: TGTGCCAGCTCATTTGGGACTCTCAATGAGCAGTTCTTC
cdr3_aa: CASSFGTLNEQFF

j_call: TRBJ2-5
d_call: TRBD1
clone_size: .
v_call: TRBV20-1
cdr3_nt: TGCAGTGCTACCCAGGGGGCCCTGGGGGAGACCCAGTACTTC
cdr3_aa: CSATQGALGETQYF

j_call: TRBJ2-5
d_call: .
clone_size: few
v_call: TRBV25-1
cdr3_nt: TGTGCCAGCAGCGAACTTGGAGGGGTAGAGACCCAGTACTTC
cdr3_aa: CASSELGGVETQYF

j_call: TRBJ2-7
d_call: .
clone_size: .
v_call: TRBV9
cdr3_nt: TGTGCCAGCAGCGTAACCCAGGTTTCCTACGAGCAGTACTTC
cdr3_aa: CASSVTQVSYEQYF

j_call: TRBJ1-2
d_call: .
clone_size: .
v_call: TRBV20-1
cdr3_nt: TGCAGTGCTAGAGACGGCAACTATGGCTACACCTTC
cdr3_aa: CSARDGNYGYTF

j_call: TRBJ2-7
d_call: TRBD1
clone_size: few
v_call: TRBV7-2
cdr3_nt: TGTGCCAGCAGCCCAACCGCCGGACAGGGCTACGAGCAGTACTTC
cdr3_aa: CASSPTAGQGYEQYF

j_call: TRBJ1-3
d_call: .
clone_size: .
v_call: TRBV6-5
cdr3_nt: TGTGCCAGCAGTTACAATGGGGGAGACTCTGGAAACACCATATATTTT
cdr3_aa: CASSYNGGDSGNTIYF

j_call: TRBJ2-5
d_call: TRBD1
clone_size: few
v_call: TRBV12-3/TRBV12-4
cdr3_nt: TGTGCCAGCAGAGAGACAGGGGTAGAGACCCAGTACTTC
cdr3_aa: CASRETGVETQYF

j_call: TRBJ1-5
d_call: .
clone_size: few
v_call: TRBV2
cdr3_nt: TGTGCCAGCAGTGACCGGGAATATCAGCCCCAGCATTTT
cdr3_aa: CASSDREYQPQHF

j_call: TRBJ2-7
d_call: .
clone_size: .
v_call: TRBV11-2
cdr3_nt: TGTGCCAGCAGCTTGTCGGGGACTGCCGCCTACGAGCAGTACTTC
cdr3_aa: CASSLSGTAAYEQYF

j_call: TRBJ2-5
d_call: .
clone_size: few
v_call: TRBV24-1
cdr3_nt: TGTGCCACCAGTGATTTGTGGTGGGAGACCCAGTACTTC
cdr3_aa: CATSDLWWETQYF

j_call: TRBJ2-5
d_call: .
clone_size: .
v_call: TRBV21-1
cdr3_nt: TGTGCCAGCAGCAAAGGGACTAGCGGGGGGGTTGGGGTAGGAAGAGAGACCCAGTACTTC
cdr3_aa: CASSKGTSGGVGVGRETQYF

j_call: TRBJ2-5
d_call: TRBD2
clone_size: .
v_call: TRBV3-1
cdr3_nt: TGTGCCAGCAGCCAAGGACTAGCGGGGCGGGGAAAACAAGAGACCCAGTACTTC
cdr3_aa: CASSQGLAGRGKQETQYF

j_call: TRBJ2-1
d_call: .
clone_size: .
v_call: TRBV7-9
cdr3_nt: TGTGCCAGCAGCTTAGATTCCAGGGGCTACAATGAGCAGTTCTTC
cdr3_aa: CASSLDSRGYNEQFF

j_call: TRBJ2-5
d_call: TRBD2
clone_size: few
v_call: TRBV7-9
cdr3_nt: TGTGCCAGCAGCTTAACCCATAGCGGGAGACTCCAAGAGACCCAGTACTTC
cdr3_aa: CASSLTHSGRLQETQYF

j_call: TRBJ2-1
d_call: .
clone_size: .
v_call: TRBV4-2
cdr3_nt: TGTGCCAGCAGCCAAGGAACCCACAATGAGCAGTTCTTC
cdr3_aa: CASSQGTHNEQFF

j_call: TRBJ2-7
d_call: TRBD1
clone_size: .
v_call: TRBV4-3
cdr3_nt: TGCGCCAGCAGCCAAGCTGCCGGGACAGGGTGTTGGAAGACTAGATACGAGCAGTACTTC
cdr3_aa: CASSQAAGTGCWKTRYEQYF

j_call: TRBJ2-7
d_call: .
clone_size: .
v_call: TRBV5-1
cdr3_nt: TGCGCCAGCAGTTCTTACGGGGTCTTCATCTCCTACGAGCAGTACTTC
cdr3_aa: CASSSYGVFISYEQYF

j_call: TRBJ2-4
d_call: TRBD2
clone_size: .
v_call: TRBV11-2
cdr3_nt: TGTGCCAGCAGCCTTCCAGGACTAGCGGGGGGGATAGCCAAAAACATTCAGTACTTC
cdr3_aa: CASSLPGLAGGIAKNIQYF

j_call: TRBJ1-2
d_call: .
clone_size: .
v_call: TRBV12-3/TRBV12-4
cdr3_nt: TGTGCCAGCGGACGGGGCTATGGCTACACCTTC
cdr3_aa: CASGRGYGYTF

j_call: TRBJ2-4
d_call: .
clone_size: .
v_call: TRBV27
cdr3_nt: TGTGCCAGCAGTTTAGTGGGGAGTGGAGGGGGCATTCAGTACTTC
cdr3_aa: CASSLVGSGGGIQYF

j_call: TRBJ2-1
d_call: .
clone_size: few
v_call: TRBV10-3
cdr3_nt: TGTGCCATCAGTCCGGACGGGTTCTACAATGAGCAGTTCTTC
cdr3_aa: CAISPDGFYNEQFF

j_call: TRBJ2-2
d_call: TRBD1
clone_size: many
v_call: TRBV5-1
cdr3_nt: TGCGCCAGCAGCTTGTCCGCCCGACAGGGTGGGGAGCTGTTTTTT
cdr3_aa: CASSLSARQGGELFF

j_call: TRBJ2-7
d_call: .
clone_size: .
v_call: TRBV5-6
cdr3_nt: TGTGCCAGCAGCGGAGCTAGCGCCTCGTACGAGCAGTACTTC
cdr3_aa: CASSGASASYEQYF

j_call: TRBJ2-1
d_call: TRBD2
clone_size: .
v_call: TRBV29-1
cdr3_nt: TGCAGCGTTGCGGTGCGCGGGAGTTTGTATGAGCAGTTCTTC
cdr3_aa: CSVAVRGSLYEQFF

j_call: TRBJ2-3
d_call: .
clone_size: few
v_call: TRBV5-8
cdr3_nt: TGTGCCAGCAGCCGTGCAATTCACAGGAATACGCAGTATTTT
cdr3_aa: CASSRAIHRNTQYF

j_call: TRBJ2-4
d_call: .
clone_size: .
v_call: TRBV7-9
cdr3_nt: TGTGCCAGCAGCTTAACGTCGTGGGACATTCAGTACTTC
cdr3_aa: CASSLTSWDIQYF

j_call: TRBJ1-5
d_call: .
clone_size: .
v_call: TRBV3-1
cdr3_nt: TGTGCCAGCAGCCCAGTGGGGTCCCGCCAGCCCCAGCATTTT
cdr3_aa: CASSPVGSRQPQHF

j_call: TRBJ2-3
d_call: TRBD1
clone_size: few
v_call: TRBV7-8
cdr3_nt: TGTGCCAGCAACCAACAGGGGTACCGCACAGATACGCAGTATTTT
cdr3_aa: CASNQQGYRTDTQYF

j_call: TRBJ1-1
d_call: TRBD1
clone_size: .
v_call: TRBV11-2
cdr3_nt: TGTGCCAGCAGCTTATCGACAGGGGTTACTGAAGCTTTCTTT
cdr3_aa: CASSLSTGVTEAFF

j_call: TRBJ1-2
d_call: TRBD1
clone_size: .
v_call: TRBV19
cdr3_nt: TGTGCCAGTAGTACGAGGGGGCGCATGGAGGGAGCGTATGGCTACACCTTC
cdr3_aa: CASSTRGRMEGAYGYTF

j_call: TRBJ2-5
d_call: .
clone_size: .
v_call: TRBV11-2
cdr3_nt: TGTGCCAGCAGCTACGGATTGGCATTTGCAGGGGATGAAGAGACCCAGTACTTC
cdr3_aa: CASSYGLAFAGDEETQYF

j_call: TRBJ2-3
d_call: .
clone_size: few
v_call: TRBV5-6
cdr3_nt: TGTGCCAGCAGCTTGGGGCGGCTCACAGATACGCAGTATTTT
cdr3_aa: CASSLGRLTDTQYF

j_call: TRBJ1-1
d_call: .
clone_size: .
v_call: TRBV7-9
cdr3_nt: TGTGCCAGCAGCTTAGTGGAGAGCATGAACACTGAAGCTTTCTTT
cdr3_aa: CASSLVESMNTEAFF